The 18 T cell receptor beta chains in this list originate from one sample, sequenced in a study of T cell repertoires in cytomegalovirus infection. TCRdb passed the reads through MiXCR, listing each CDR3 protein once. The sample lists tens of thousands of distinct CDR3 sequences; around 25% were seen once. Antigen specificity for these receptors is unknown. The sample here was CD8+ T cells from cultured PBMCs, taken from culture after CMV antigen stimulation. Receptor source: a human donor in good health (CMV status not recorded). Some clones in this sample may be carry-over from other donors' samples.

This clonotype has more than one count but fewer than ten. This chain joins TRBV4-1 and TRBJ2-7, with TRBD2 identical over 7 bases. V trimming: 0 bases; J trimming: 7 bases; junction bases outside the gene matches: 6. CDR1 is MGHRA, CDR2 YSYEKL, per germline. The CDR3 sequence is 14 residues long. The CDR3 loop is CASSQEGAGREQYF. The CDR3, as DNA: TGCGCCAGCAGCCAAGAGGGAGCCGGGAGGGAGCAGTACTTC.

This sequence joins TRBV7-7 and TRBJ1-2; 8 bases agree with TRBD1. V gave up 0 bases and J gave up 2 bases; unmatched junction bases: 5. Germline CDR1 is SSHAT and CDR2 is FNYEAQ (reference sequence). This CDR3 has 16 residues. CDR3 DNA sequence: TGTGCCAGCAGCTTAGCGCGACAGGGGTGGAACTATGGCTACACCTTC. It translates to CASSLARQGWNYGYTF.

The chain employs TRBV28 and TRBJ1-3; TRBD1 might be the D (5 bases). Trimming took 3 bases from V and 1 from J, leaving 10 bases between them. Germline V lookup: CDR1 MDHEN, CDR2 SYDVKM. The CDR3 consists of 15 residues. CDR3 nucleotides: TGTGCCAGCAGTTTCTACGGACAATCTGGAAACACCATATATTTT. Protein product: CASSFYGQSGNTIYF.

In this sample, this clonotype turned up a few times. The rearrangement uses TRBV7-3 and TRBJ2-3, with TRBD1 identical over 7 bases. The V gene end was trimmed by 2 bases and the J gene end by 2 bases; junction bases not matched to a gene: 7. Per germline, CDR1 SGHTA and CDR2 FQGTGA. The CDR3 is made up of 16 amino acids. The CDR3 sequence: CASSLGQDGFTDTQYF. DNA of the CDR3: TGTGCCAGCAGCTTAGGACAGGACGGATTCACAGATACGCAGTATTTT.

This clonotype was counted once. The V gene is TRBV19, the J gene TRBJ1-1, with D maybe TRBD1 (6 bases). The V gene lost 5 bases and the J gene lost 3 bases, with 19 bases spanning the gap. Germline V CDR1 and CDR2: LNHDA, SQIVND (reference sequence). The CDR3 runs to 16 residues. The CDR3 DNA is TGTGCCAGTAGTGCTCCAGACAGGCCGGGGGACACTGAAGCTTTCTTT. It specifies CASSAPDRPGDTEAFF. Complete variable domain (other parts from reference TRBV19 and TRBJ1-1): DGGITQSPKYLFRKEGQNVTLSCEQNLNHDAMYWYRQDPGQGLRLIYYSQIVNDFQKGDIAEGYSVSREKKESFPLTVTSAQKNPTAFYLCASSAPDRPGDTEAFFGQGTRLTVV.

The chain uses TRBV20-1 and TRBJ1-5, with TRBD1 matching over 9 bases. Per germline, CDR1 DFQATT and CDR2 SNEGSKA (reference sequence). V was clipped by 6 bases and J by 5 bases; unmatched bases: 5. The CDR3 spans 13 residues. The CDR3 protein is CSARQGEYQPQHF. The CDR3 DNA is TGCAGTGCCCGACAGGGGGAATATCAGCCCCAGCATTTT.

V usage is TRBV9 and J usage is TRBJ2-7; a possible D gene is TRBD1 (5 bases). CDR1 is SGDLS, CDR2 YYNGEE, per germline. Trimming removed 6 bases from V and 7 bases from J, with 20 bases in between. The CDR3 runs 14 residues. The CDR3 DNA is TGTGCCAGCACCCCAGGGTCCTCGGTGGGGGAGCAGTACTTC. As protein: CASTPGSSVGEQYF.

This clonotype was observed once. This may come from a read error, since a much larger clone is one base off. This chain joins TRBV12-3 or TRBV12-4 and TRBJ2-7, with TRBD2 matching 7 bases. The V and J ends lost 1 base and 5 bases, in that order; junction bases with no gene match: 8. This CDR3 spans 15 amino acids. The CDR3 loop is CASSLVGLVADEQYF. The CDR3, as DNA: TGTGCCAGCAGTTTAGTCGGACTAGTGGCCGACGAGCAGTACTTC.

The chain carries TRBV27 and TRBJ1-2; D remains unclear. From germline, CDR1 is MNHEY and CDR2 SMNVEV (reference sequence). The CDR3 length is 15 residues. V lost 2 bases and J lost 5, with 15 bases in between. CDR3 nucleotides: TGTGCCAGCAGTTTAGTAGGGAACGGAAGGTATGGCTACACCTTC. It encodes CASSLVGNGRYGYTF.

Worth noting for this clonotype: A read error is possible here, since a much larger clone lies one base away. The chain has TRBV6-2 or TRBV6-3 and TRBJ1-5, with D possibly matching TRBD1 (5 bases). The CDR3 contains 17 residues. The V end was cut by 5 bases, the J end by 1 base, with 18 bases between. CDR1 is MNHEY and CDR2 is SVGEGT in the germline V gene. The chain's CDR3 is CASSPRTWGNSNQPQHF. The DNA of the CDR3 is TGTGCCAGCAGTCCACGGACATGGGGGAACAGCAATCAGCCCCAGCATTTT.

This clonotype was counted between two and nine times. The rearrangement joins TRBV10-3 to TRBJ2-7, with D hard to call. The CDR3 is made up of 13 amino acids. V dropped 7 bases and J dropped 5 bases, with 15 bases sitting between them. Per germline, CDR1 ENHRY and CDR2 SYGVKD. Here the CDR3 reads CAINSGLGDEQYF. The CDR3 DNA follows: TGTGCCATCAATAGTGGCCTTGGGGACGAGCAGTACTTC.

This chain connects TRBV6-2 or TRBV6-3 to TRBJ2-2; tentative D call: TRBD2 (6 bases). This CDR3 contains 14 residues. Germline loops: CDR1 MNHEY, CDR2 SVGEGT. The V and J ends lost 7 bases and 3 bases respectively, with 12 bases between them. The CDR3 reads CASNGGRDTGELFF. CDR3 in DNA: TGTGCCAGCAACGGGGGAAGGGACACCGGGGAGCTGTTTTTT.

The chain couples TRBV5-1 to TRBJ1-6, with D unresolved. Per germline, CDR1 SGHRS and CDR2 YFSETQ. V lost 5 bases and J 10 bases, leaving 16 bases between the germline ends. The CDR3 runs 14 residues. CDR3 DNA: TGCGCCAGCAGGAGGGAGGGAGGGCAATCACCCCTCCACTTT. Encoded protein: CASRREGGQSPLHF.

This clonotype was counted ten times or more. The chain is built from TRBV5-1 and TRBJ1-2; 8 bases map to TRBD1. J gave up 4 bases and V 4 bases, and 6 bases lay outside the gene matches. CDR3 size: 14 residues. The V gene's germline CDR1 is SGHRS and CDR2 YFSETQ. The CDR3 is CASSTGTGGYGYTF. The CDR3 DNA follows: TGCGCCAGCAGCACCGGGACAGGCGGCTATGGCTACACCTTC.

CDR3 sequence (DNA): TGTGCCAGCAGCTTAAGTCGGACAGGGGTCTCAGATACGCAGTATTTT. This gives the protein CASSLSRTGVSDTQYF. The genes are TRBV7-3 and TRBJ2-3; 9 nucleotides agree with TRBD1. This CDR3 comprises 16 residues. CDR1 is SGHTA and CDR2 is FQGTGA in the germline V gene. V lost 1 base to trimming and J lost 4 bases; unmatched junction nucleotides: 6.

This clonotype showed up just a few times. The V call is TRBV27, the J call TRBJ1-6, with D perhaps matching TRBD1 (5 bases). Trimming stripped 0 bases from V and 10 bases from J, with 13 bases between. Germline values: CDR1 MNHEY, CDR2 SMNVEV (reference sequence). The CDR3 runs 15 residues. CDR3 sequence (DNA): TGTGCCAGCAGTTTATCGAACGGGGGAGTCTCACCCCTCCACTTT. It is translated as CASSLSNGGVSPLHF.

This clonotype was seen repeatedly, ten times or more. The V call is TRBV4-3, the J call TRBJ2-7; 7 positions agree with TRBD1. Germline V gene lookup returns CDR1 LGHNA and CDR2 YSLEER. The CDR3 totals 14 residues. V lost 4 bases and J lost 0; bases outside the gene matches: 3. The CDR3 sequence is CASSPGQDSYEQYF. CDR3 DNA sequence: TGCGCCAGCAGCCCTGGACAGGACTCCTACGAGCAGTACTTC.

This clonotype appeared many times. The chain couples TRBV7-8 to TRBJ2-7; D is uncertain. Germline CDR1 and CDR2: SGHVS and FQNEAQ. CDR3 length: 11 residues. The V end was cut by 5 bases, the J end by 8 bases, with 10 bases between. The CDR3, as DNA: TGTGCCAGCAGCGTTCCCGGGCAGCAGTACTTC. As protein: CASSVPGQQYF.